Each of the 32 T cell receptor beta chains below was sequenced from the same sample in a study of spatial heterogeneity in lung cancer. MiXCR was run by TCRdb on the 5' RACE reads, yielding one entry per CDR3 protein. This table holds around 40,000 distinct CDR3 sequences, 5.8% found once. Time point given: sample taken at primary tumor resection. Extraction of whole RNA from tumor, nontumor lung or frozen PBMC preceded unsorted sequencing. Specimen: PBMCs, collected at surgery. The receptors stem from a male donor with early-stage non-small cell lung cancer.

The table lists this clonotype with many counts. The V and J genes are TRBV5-1 and TRBJ2-7; D could derive from TRBD1 or TRBD2 (5 bases each). Per the germline V gene, CDR1 is SGHRS and CDR2 is YFSETQ. V lost 5 bases, J lost 5 bases, and 17 bases lay in between. This CDR3 is built from 14 residues. CDR3 sequence: CASRFRDPRDEQYF. CDR3 coding DNA: TGCGCCAGCAGGTTCCGGGACCCTAGGGACGAGCAGTACTTC.

This clonotype was counted at least ten times. The chain has TRBV5-6 and TRBJ2-1; D is possibly TRBD2 (6 bases). CDR3 length equals 15 residues. V was pared by 0 bases and J by 2 bases, with 9 bases between. In germline, CDR1 is SGHDT, CDR2 YYEEEE. CDR3 nucleotides: TGTGCCAGCAGCTTGGGAGGAGGGGCCTACAATGAGCAGTTCTTC. The encoded protein is CASSLGGGAYNEQFF.

The table lists this clonotype with a few counts. V and J are TRBV28 and TRBJ1-2, with D uncertain. Germline-derived CDR1 and CDR2 are MDHEN and SYDVKM. This CDR3 comprises 13 residues. The V end was cut by 7 bases, the J end by 3 bases, with 12 bases between. The CDR3 loop reads CASTLRLDYGYTF. In nucleotides, the CDR3 is TGTGCCAGCACTCTCCGGCTGGACTATGGCTACACCTTC.

This clonotype was found many times. The chain carries TRBV5-1 and TRBJ2-3, with 8 nucleotides matching TRBD2. This CDR3 is 17 amino acids long. V lost 0 bases and J lost 2; bases outside the gene matches: 8. Germline V gene sequence: CDR1 SGHRS, CDR2 YFSETQ. CDR3 residues: CASSLDLAGLLTDTQYF. The CDR3 DNA is TGCGCCAGCAGCTTGGATCTAGCGGGCCTACTCACAGATACGCAGTATTTT.

This chain joins TRBV11-2 and TRBJ1-2, with 7 bases identical to TRBD1. CDR3 length: 14 residues. Trimming removed 4 bases from V and 8 bases from J; junction bases left unmatched: 10. Germline loops: CDR1 SGHAT, CDR2 FQNNGV. This CDR3 is CASSSLGGFSGYTF. The DNA for the CDR3 is TGTGCCAGCAGCTCCCTAGGGGGCTTCAGCGGCTACACCTTC.

This clonotype was picked up many times. The chain uses TRBV18 and TRBJ1-6; D is unresolved. Germline loops: CDR1 KGHSH, CDR2 LQKENI. The CDR3 runs to 12 residues. The V end lost 3 bases, the J end lost 9 bases, and 6 bases lay between the germline ends. In nucleotides, the CDR3 is TGTGCCAGCTCACCGCAGAGTTCACCCCTCCACTTT. It yields the protein CASSPQSSPLHF. Drawing the rest from reference TRBV18 and TRBJ1-6, the complete variable domain is NAGVMQNPRHLVRRRGQEARLRCSPMKGHSHVYWYRQLPEEGLKFMVYLQKENIIDESGMPKERFSAEFPKEGPSILRIQQVVRGDSAAYFCASSPQSSPLHFGNGTRLTVT.

As regards this clonotype: This could be a read error, since a much larger clone is one nucleotide away. The rearrangement uses TRBV5-1 and TRBJ1-1; TRBD1 might be the D (5 bases). This CDR3 spans 12 amino acids. Germline CDR1 reads SGHRS; CDR2 reads YFSETQ. Trimming removed 5 bases at V and 8 bases at J, with 13 bases between. CDR3: CASSSGTTEAFF. CDR3 nucleotide sequence: TGCGCCAGCAGTTCCGGGACGACAGAAGCTTTCTTT.

This clonotype was seen repeatedly, ten times or more. The gene calls are TRBV6-2 or TRBV6-3 and TRBJ1-5; D is undetermined. The CDR3 length is 14 residues. In germline, CDR1 is MNHEY, CDR2 SVGEGT. Trimming stripped 2 bases from V and 5 bases from J, with 10 bases between. CDR3 in amino acids: CASSYLRGDQPQHF. CDR3 coding DNA: TGTGCCAGCAGTTACCTCCGAGGCGATCAGCCCCAGCATTTT.

Ten or more counts support this clonotype. The junction differs from germline at one of its ends, possibly a read error. The chain recombines TRBV7-7 with TRBJ2-5, with TRBD2 matching 7 bases. The germline CDR1 and CDR2 sequences are SSHAT and FNYEAQ (reference sequence). The CDR3 totals 15 residues. CDR3 sequence: CASSLDGLGQETQYF. CDR3 nucleotide sequence: TGTGCTAGCAGCTTAGACGGACTAGGACAAGAGACCCAGTACTTC.

This clonotype showed up many times. The chain is built from TRBV11-2 and TRBJ1-6, with D perhaps TRBD1 (6 bases). The CDR3 has 14 residues. Per the germline V gene, CDR1 is SGHAT and CDR2 is FQNNGV. Trimming shortened V by 2 bases and J by 6 bases, and 8 bases separated the two germline ends. The CDR3 sequence is CASSLKGGNSPLHF. The DNA of the CDR3 is TGTGCCAGCAGCTTAAAGGGGGGTAATTCACCCCTCCACTTT.

The sample holds many counts of this clonotype. The CDR3 nucleotides read TGCAGTGCTAGAGCCGGACACACAGATACGCAGTATTTT. Its translation: CSARAGHTDTQYF. This sequence joins TRBV20-1 and TRBJ2-3; weak D call: TRBD1 (5 bases). Trimming pared 1 base from V and 2 bases from J, leaving 7 bases between. Germline V gives CDR1 DFQATT, CDR2 SNEGSKA (reference sequence). The CDR3 extends over 13 amino acids.

This clonotype was seen at least ten times. V gene TRBV6-6 combines with J gene TRBJ1-2; 7 nucleotides align to TRBD1. J lost 7 bases, V lost 7 bases, and 12 bases had no gene match. This CDR3 is 14 amino acids long. Germline V gene sequence: CDR1 MNHNY, CDR2 SVGAGI (reference sequence). The CDR3 here is CASTHKGAAAGYTF. The CDR3 DNA is TGTGCCAGCACCCACAAGGGGGCCGCGGCTGGCTACACCTTC.

Details on this clonotype: The junction and the germline gene differ at one end; a read error may be behind it. The chain is built from TRBV2 and TRBJ1-6; D ambiguous. The CDR3 is 11 amino acids. CDR1 SNHLY and CDR2 FYNNEI come from the germline V gene. CDR3 bases: TGTGCCAGCAGTACAACTTTGAGGGCCAACTTT. The encoded protein is CASSTTLRANF.

This clonotype was recorded many times. V and J are TRBV11-2 and TRBJ2-2, with D unclear. The CDR3 is made up of 12 amino acids. Deletions cut 0 bases from V and 7 bases from J, with 3 bases between. Germline CDR1 SGHAT, CDR2 FQNNGV. CDR3 DNA: TGTGCCAGCAGCTTAGAGGTCGGGGAGCTGTTTTTT. Protein sequence: CASSLEVGELFF. Full variable domain (remainder filled in from reference TRBV11-2 and TRBJ2-2): EAGVAQSPRYKIIEKRQSVAFWCNPISGHATLYWYQQILGQGPKLLIQFQNNGVVDDSQLPKDRFSAERLKGVDSTLKIQPAKLEDSAVYLCASSLEVGELFFGEGSRLTVL.

There are many counts of this clonotype. The rearrangement joins TRBV7-9 to TRBJ1-2; weak D call: TRBD1 (6 bases). CDR1 SEHNR and CDR2 FQNEAQ come from the germline V gene (reference sequence). This CDR3 is built from 12 residues. Trimming left V 5 bases short and J 7 bases short, with 11 bases between. CDR3 residues: CASSGGPTGYTF. DNA of the CDR3: TGTGCCAGCAGCGGGGGGCCCACTGGCTACACCTTC.

The table lists this clonotype with many counts. The chain couples TRBV28 to TRBJ1-1, with D uncertain. From germline, CDR1 is MDHEN and CDR2 SYDVKM. This CDR3 comprises 13 residues. V lost 4 bases and J lost 7, with 13 bases in between. In DNA form, the CDR3 reads TGTGCCAGCAGTTCCTCCGGACGGATTGAAGCTTTCTTT. It codes for CASSSSGRIEAFF. Complete variable domain (other parts from reference TRBV28 and TRBJ1-1): DVKVTQSSRYLVKRTGEKVFLECVQDMDHENMFWYRQDPGLGLRLIYFSYDVKMKEKGDIPEGYSVSREKKERFSLILESASTNQTSMYLCASSSSGRIEAFFGQGTRLTVV.

The rearrangement links TRBV7-2 to TRBJ2-2; D is uncertain. The CDR3 spans 13 residues. Trimming took 2 bases from V and 6 from J, leaving 7 bases between them. Germline V gives CDR1 SGHTA, CDR2 FQGNSA. The DNA for the CDR3 is TGTGCCAGCAGCTTACTAGACGCCGGGGAGCTGTTTTTT. Translating it yields CASSLLDAGELFF.

This clonotype was observed many times. The chain joins TRBV27 to TRBJ2-5; unclear D gene. CDR1 and CDR2 (germline): MNHEY, SMNVEV (reference sequence). The CDR3 spans 14 residues. V shed 3 bases and J shed 5 bases, with 13 bases lying between them. The CDR3 loop is CASSFGVAGETQYF. Here the CDR3 DNA reads TGTGCCAGCAGTTTTGGAGTCGCCGGCGAGACCCAGTACTTC.

This clonotype was seen ten or more times. The chain is built from TRBV28 and TRBJ1-6; 7 bases match TRBD1. Germline-derived CDR1 and CDR2 are MDHEN and SYDVKM. V lost 2 bases, J lost 9 bases, and 4 bases stayed unmatched. The length of the CDR3 is 14 residues. CDR3 amino acids: CASSLPRGTSPLHF. DNA of the CDR3: TGTGCCAGCAGTTTACCCAGGGGGACTTCACCCCTCCACTTT.

The sample holds a few counts of this clonotype. The CDR3 spells CASRDYSTDTQYF. DNA of the CDR3: TGTGCCAGCAGAGACTATTCCACAGATACGCAGTATTTT. The J gene is TRBJ2-3, the V gene TRBV28, with D possibly being TRBD2 (5 bases). This CDR3 spans 13 amino acids. In germline, CDR1 is MDHEN, CDR2 SYDVKM. The V and J ends lost 6 bases and 2 bases respectively, with 9 bases between them.

There are many counts of this clonotype. V is TRBV28 and J is TRBJ2-7, with TRBD2 matching over 8 bases. CDR3 length: 16 amino acids. J was trimmed by 4 bases and V by 4 bases; bases with no gene match: 12. Germline assignment: CDR1 MDHEN and CDR2 SYDVKM. Here the CDR3 reads CASSSNLIRGGYEQYF. CDR3 nucleotides: TGTGCCAGCAGTTCCAACCTTATCCGGGGGGGGTACGAGCAGTACTTC.

A few counts support this clonotype. This rearrangement joins TRBV11-1 to TRBJ2-3; tentatively, D is TRBD2 (6 bases). The CDR3 is 14 amino acids. The V gene lost 5 bases and the J gene lost 3 bases, with 12 bases spanning the gap. Germline V gene sequence: CDR1 SGHAT, CDR2 FQDESV (reference sequence). The CDR3 loop is CASSPGTPTDTQYF. In nucleotides, the CDR3 is TGTGCCAGCAGCCCTGGGACTCCGACAGATACGCAGTATTTT.

The J gene is TRBJ1-6, the V gene TRBV5-6, with 11 bases that match TRBD1. Germline V gene lookup returns CDR1 SGHDT and CDR2 YYEEEE. With V trimmed by 5 bases and J by 8 bases, 6 bases remained unmatched. The CDR3 length is 15 residues. CDR3 residues: CASRSRTGGDSPLHF. CDR3 sequence (DNA): TGTGCCAGCAGATCGAGGACAGGGGGCGATTCACCCCTCCACTTT. The full variable domain, with the rest looked up from reference TRBV5-6 and TRBJ1-6, is DAGVTQSPTHLIKTRGQQVTLRCSPKSGHDTVSWYQQALGQGPQFIFQYYEEEERQRGNFPDRFSGHQFPNYSSELNVNALLLGDSALYLCASRSRTGGDSPLHFGNGTRLTVT.

This clonotype ranks as large. This sequence joins TRBV29-1 and TRBJ1-1, with TRBD1 matching over 7 bases. Germline values: CDR1 SQVTM, CDR2 ANQGSEA. The CDR3 loop spans 16 amino acids. V shed 3 bases, J shed 3 bases, and the junction held 13 bases outside the gene matches. The CDR3, as DNA: TGCAGCGTTGATACCCTTATACAGGGGAGGTACACTGAAGCTTTCTTT. Translation gives CSVDTLIQGRYTEAFF.

This clonotype has ten or more counts. The V and J genes are TRBV4-1 and TRBJ1-4, with TRBD1 matching over 9 bases. The germline V gene has CDR1 MGHRA and CDR2 YSYEKL. Trimming removed 6 bases from V and 6 bases from J; junction bases left unmatched: 11. CDR3 length equals 16 residues. The CDR3 here is CASSLRWRTGDEKLFF. CDR3 DNA sequence: TGCGCCAGCAGTCTTAGGTGGAGGACAGGGGATGAAAAACTGTTTTTT.

V usage is TRBV4-3 and J usage is TRBJ1-6; perhaps TRBD1 as D (5 bases). Trimming cost V 3 bases and J 7 bases, with 16 bases left between them. CDR3 length equals 16 residues. Germline loops: CDR1 LGHNA, CDR2 YSLEER. The CDR3 reads CASSQVGGYSNSPLHF. CDR3 DNA sequence: TGCGCCAGCAGCCAGGTGGGGGGTTACAGCAATTCACCCCTCCACTTT.

This clonotype was counted many times. V usage is TRBV28 and J usage is TRBJ1-6, with 7 bases fitting TRBD1. V lost 7 bases to trimming and J lost 8 bases; unmatched junction nucleotides: 8. CDR1 is MDHEN, CDR2 SYDVKM, per germline. This CDR3 comprises 14 residues. This CDR3 reads CASTETGRDSPLHF. As DNA, the CDR3 is TGTGCCAGCACTGAGACAGGGAGGGATTCACCCCTCCACTTT.

V and J are TRBV7-2 and TRBJ1-4; maybe TRBD1 (5 bases). Trimming removed 0 bases at V and 1 base at J, with 12 bases between. Germline lookup yields CDR1 SGHTA and CDR2 FQGNSA. The CDR3 sequence is 17 residues long. The chain's CDR3 is CASSLAGGSRTNEKLFF. The CDR3 DNA sequence: TGTGCCAGCAGCTTAGCCGGGGGGAGCAGAACTAATGAAAAACTGTTTTTT.

This sequence joins TRBV12-3 or TRBV12-4 and TRBJ2-1; D ambiguous. The CDR3 extends over 11 amino acids. Between the trimmed V and J ends, which lost 7 bases and 7 bases, there was a span of 8 bases. CDR3 residues: CASNYINEQFF. DNA for the CDR3: TGTGCCAGCAACTATATTAATGAGCAGTTCTTC.

This clonotype was counted many times. The chain combines TRBV11-2 with TRBJ2-1; D remains ambiguous. Trimming cost V 0 bases and J 3 bases, with 9 bases left between them. The CDR3 contains 15 residues. CDR1 is SGHAT, CDR2 FQNNGV, per germline. The CDR3 is CASSLEVGRYNEQFF. Written as DNA, the CDR3 is TGTGCCAGCAGCTTAGAGGTAGGCCGCTACAATGAGCAGTTCTTC.

This clonotype was counted at least ten times. The V and J genes are TRBV28 and TRBJ2-7; tentatively, D is TRBD1 (5 bases). This CDR3 comprises 14 residues. V was cut by 3 bases and J by 3 bases, with 12 bases left in between. The germline gives CDR1 MDHEN, CDR2 SYDVKM. The CDR3 nucleotides are TGTGCCAGCAGTTTTGGCGGACACCTCTACGAGCAGTACTTC. Translation gives CASSFGGHLYEQYF.

The CDR3 sequence: CASSASVVSDYSNQPQHF. The CDR3 nucleotides are TGTGCCAGTAGTGCCTCGGTCGTGTCGGATTATAGCAATCAGCCCCAGCATTTT. The chain uses TRBV19 and TRBJ1-5; the D is unclear. There are 18 residues in the CDR3. The germline gives CDR1 LNHDA, CDR2 SQIVND (reference sequence). Trimming took off 5 bases at V and 0 bases at J, with 20 bases between the two ends.